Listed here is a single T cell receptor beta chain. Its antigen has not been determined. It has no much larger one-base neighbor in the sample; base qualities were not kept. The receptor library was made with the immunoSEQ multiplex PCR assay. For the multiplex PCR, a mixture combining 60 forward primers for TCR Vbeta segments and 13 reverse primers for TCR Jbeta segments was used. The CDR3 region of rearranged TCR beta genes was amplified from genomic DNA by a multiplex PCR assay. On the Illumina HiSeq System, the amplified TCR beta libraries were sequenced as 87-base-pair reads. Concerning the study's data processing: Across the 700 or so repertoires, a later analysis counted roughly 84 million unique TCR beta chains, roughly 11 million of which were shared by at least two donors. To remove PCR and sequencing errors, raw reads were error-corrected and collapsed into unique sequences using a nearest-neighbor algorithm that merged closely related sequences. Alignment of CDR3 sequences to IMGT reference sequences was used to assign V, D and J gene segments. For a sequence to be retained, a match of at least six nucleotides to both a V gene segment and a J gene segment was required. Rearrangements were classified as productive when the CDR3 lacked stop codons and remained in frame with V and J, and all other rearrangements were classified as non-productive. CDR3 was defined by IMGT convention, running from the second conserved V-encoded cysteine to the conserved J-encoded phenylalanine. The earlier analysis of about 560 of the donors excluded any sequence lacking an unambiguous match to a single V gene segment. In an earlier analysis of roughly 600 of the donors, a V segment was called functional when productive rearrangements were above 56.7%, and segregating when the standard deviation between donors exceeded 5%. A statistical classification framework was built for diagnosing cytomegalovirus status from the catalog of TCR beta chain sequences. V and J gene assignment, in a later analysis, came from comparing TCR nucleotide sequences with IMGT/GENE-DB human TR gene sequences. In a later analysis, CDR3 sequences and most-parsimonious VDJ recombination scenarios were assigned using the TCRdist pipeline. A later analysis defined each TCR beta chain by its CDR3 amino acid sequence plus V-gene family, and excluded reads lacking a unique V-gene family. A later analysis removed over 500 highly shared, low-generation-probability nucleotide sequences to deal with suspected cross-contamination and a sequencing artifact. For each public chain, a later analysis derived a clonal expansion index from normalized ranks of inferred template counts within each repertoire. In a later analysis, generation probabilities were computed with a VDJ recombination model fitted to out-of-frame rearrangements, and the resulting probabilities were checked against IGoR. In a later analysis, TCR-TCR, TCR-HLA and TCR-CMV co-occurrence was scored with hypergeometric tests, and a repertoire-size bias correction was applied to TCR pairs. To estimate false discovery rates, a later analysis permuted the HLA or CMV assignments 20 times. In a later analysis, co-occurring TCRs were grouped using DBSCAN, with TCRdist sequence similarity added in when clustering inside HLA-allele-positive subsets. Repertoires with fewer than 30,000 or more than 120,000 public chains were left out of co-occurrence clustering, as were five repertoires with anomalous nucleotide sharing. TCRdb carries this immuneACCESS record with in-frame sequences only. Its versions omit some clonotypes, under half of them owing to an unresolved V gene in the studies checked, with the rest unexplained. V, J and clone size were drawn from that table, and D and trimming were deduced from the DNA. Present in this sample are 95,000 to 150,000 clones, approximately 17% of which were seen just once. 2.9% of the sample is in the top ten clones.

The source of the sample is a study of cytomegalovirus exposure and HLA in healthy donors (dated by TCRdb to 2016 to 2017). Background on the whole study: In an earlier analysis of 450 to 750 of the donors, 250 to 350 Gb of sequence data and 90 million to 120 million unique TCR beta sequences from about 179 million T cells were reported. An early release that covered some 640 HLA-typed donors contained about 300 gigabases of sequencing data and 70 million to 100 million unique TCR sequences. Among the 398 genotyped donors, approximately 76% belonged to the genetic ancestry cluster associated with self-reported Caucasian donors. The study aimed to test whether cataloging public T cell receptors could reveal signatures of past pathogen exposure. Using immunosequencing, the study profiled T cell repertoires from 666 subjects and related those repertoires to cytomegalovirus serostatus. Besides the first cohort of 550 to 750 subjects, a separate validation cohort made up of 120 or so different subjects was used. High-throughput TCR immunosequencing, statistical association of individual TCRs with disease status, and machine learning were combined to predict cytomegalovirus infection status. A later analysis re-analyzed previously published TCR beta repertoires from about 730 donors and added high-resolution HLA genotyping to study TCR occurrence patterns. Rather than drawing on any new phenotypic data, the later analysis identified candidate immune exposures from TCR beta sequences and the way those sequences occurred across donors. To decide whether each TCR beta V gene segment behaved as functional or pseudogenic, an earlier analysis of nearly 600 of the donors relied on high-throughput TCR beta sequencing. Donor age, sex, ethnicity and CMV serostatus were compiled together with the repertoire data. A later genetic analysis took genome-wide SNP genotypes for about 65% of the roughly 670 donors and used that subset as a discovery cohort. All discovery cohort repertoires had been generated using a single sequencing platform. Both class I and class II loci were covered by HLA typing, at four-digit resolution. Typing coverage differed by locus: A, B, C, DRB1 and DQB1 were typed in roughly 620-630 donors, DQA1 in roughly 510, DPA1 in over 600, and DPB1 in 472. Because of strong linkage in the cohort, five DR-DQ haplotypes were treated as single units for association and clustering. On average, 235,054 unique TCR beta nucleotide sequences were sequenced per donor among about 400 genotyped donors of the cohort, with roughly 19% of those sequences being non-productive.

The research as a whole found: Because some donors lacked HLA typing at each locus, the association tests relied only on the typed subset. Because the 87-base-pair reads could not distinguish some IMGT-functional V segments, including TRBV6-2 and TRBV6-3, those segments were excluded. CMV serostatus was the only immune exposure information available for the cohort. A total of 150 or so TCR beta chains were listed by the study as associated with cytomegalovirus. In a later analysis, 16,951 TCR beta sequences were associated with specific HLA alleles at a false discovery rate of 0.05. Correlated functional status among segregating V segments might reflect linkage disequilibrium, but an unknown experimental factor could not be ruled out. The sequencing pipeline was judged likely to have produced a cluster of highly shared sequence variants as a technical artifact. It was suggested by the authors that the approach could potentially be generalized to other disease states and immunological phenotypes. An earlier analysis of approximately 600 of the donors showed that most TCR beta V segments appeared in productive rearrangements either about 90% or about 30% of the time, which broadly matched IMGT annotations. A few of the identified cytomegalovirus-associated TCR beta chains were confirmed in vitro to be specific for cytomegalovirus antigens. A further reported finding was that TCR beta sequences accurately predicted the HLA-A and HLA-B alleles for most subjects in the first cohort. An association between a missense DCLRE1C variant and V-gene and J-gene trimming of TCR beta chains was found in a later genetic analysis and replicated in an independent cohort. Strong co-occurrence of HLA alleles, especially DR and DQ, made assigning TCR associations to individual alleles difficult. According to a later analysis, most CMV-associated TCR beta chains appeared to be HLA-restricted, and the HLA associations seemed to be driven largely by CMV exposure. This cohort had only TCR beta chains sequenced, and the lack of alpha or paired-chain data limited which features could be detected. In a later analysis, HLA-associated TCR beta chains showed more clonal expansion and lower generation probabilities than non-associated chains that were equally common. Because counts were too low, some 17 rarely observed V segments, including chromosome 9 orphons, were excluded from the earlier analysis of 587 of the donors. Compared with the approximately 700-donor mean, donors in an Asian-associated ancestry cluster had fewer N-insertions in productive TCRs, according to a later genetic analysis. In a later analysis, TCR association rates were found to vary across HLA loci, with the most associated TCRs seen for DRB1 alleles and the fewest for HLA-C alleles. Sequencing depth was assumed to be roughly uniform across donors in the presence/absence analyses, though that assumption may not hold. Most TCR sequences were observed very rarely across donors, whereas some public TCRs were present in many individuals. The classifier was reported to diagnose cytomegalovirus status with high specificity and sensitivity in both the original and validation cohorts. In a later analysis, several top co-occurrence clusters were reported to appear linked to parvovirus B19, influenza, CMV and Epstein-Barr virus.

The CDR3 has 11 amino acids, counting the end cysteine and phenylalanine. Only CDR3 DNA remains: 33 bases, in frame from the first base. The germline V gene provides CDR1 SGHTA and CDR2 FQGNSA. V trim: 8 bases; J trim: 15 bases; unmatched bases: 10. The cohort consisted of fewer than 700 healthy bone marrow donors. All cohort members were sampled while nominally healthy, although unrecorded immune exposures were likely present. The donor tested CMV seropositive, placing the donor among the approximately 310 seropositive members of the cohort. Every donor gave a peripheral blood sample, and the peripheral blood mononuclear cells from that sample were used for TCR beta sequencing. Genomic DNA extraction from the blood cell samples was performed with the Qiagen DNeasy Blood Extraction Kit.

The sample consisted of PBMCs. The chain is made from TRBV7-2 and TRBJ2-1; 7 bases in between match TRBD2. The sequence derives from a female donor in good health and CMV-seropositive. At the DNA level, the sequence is TGTGCCAGCTTATCTTGGGGGGGTCCGTTCTTC. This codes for CASLSWGGPFF.